Presented here are 8 T cell receptor beta chains from one specimen sequenced in a study of cytomegalovirus exposure and HLA in healthy donors. In the PCR, 60 Vbeta and 13 Jbeta primers were used. TCRdb keeps only in-frame clones here, not all; method: immunoSEQ multiplex PCR. The table records 150,000 to 200,000 clones, roughly 78% of them present only once. Sequencing used PBMCs. The receptors were gathered from a man in his forties or fifties in good health and CMV-seropositive.

The chain has TRBV19 and TRBJ2-7; possibly TRBD1 for D (5 bases). Trimming cost V 5 bases and J 4 bases, with 6 bases left between them. This CDR3 is built from 11 residues. Germline CDR1 is LNHDA and CDR2 is SQIVND (reference sequence). The CDR3 protein is CASSAGYEQYF. CDR3 nucleotide sequence: TGTGCCAGTAGTGCAGGGTACGAGCAGTACTTC. The full variable domain, its missing parts supplied by reference TRBV19 and TRBJ2-7, is DGGITQSPKYLFRKEGQNVTLSCEQNLNHDAMYWYRQDPGQGLRLIYYSQIVNDFQKGDIAEGYSVSREKKESFPLTVTSAQKNPTAFYLCASSAGYEQYFGPGTRLTVT.

This clone was recorded only once. The rearrangement links TRBV19 to TRBJ2-2; a weak D match, TRBD1 (6 bases). This CDR3 comprises 15 residues. Germline loops: CDR1 LNHDA, CDR2 SQIVND (reference sequence). Trimming shortened V by 5 bases and J by 2 bases, and 12 bases separated the two germline ends. CDR3 sequence reads: CASSARDTNTGELFF. The CDR3 DNA follows: TGTGCCAGTAGTGCCAGGGACACCAACACCGGGGAGCTGTTTTTT. Using reference TRBV19 and TRBJ2-2 for the parts outside the CDR3, the full variable domain is DGGITQSPKYLFRKEGQNVTLSCEQNLNHDAMYWYRQDPGQGLRLIYYSQIVNDFQKGDIAEGYSVSREKKESFPLTVTSAQKNPTAFYLCASSARDTNTGELFFGEGSRLTVL.

The chain is built from TRBV6-7 and TRBJ1-5; no definite D call. TRBV6-7 is an open reading frame whose function is uncertain. The CDR3 covers 15 residues. Trimming took 7 bases from V and 0 from J, leaving 13 bases between them. CDR3 amino acids: CASIPGEVSNQPQHF. CDR3 bases: TGTGCCAGCATCCCCGGGGAGGTTAGCAATCAGCCCCAGCATTTT.

The chain couples TRBV4-3 to TRBJ2-3, with TRBD2 as a possible D gene (6 bases). The germline gives CDR1 LGHNA, CDR2 YSLEER. The CDR3 extends over 16 amino acids. Trimming stripped 1 base from V and 4 bases from J, with 15 bases between. CDR3 residues: CASSQGSGAGADTQYF. CDR3 nucleotides: TGCGCCAGCAGCCAAGGGAGTGGAGCGGGCGCAGATACGCAGTATTTT.

The genes are TRBV19 and TRBJ2-7; D is perhaps TRBD1 (5 bases). The germline CDR1 and CDR2 sequences are LNHDA and SQIVND (reference sequence). The CDR3 covers 14 residues. V lost 4 bases, J lost 0 bases, and 10 bases lay in between. The DNA of the CDR3 is TGTGCCAGTAGTACCTCAGGGCTCTCCTACGAGCAGTACTTC. Protein: CASSTSGLSYEQYF.

This sequence joins TRBV6-6 and TRBJ1-5, with 7 positions matching TRBD1. The germline V gene has CDR1 MNHNY and CDR2 SVGAGI (reference sequence). The CDR3 has 15 residues. Trimming took 5 bases from V and 6 from J; bases not matched to a gene: 10. The chain's CDR3 is CASSAAAGGGQPQHF. The CDR3 nucleotides are TGTGCCAGCAGTGCCGCGGCAGGGGGAGGTCAGCCCCAGCATTTT.

The DNA of the CDR3 is TGTGCCAGCAGCTCGGGACTAGCGAGGGATGAGCAGTTCTTC. Protein product: CASSSGLARDEQFF. J is TRBJ2-1 and V is TRBV27, with TRBD2 matching 10 bases. The V segment lost 6 bases and the J segment 8 bases; nucleotides outside the gene matches: 7. The CDR3 totals 14 residues. Germline assignment: CDR1 MNHEY and CDR2 SMNVEV (reference sequence).

The chain couples TRBV7-6 to TRBJ2-5, with 15 nucleotides matching TRBD2. This CDR3 has 16 residues. The trim removed 5 bases at V and 6 bases at J, leaving 7 bases unmatched. Germline CDR1 is SGHVS and CDR2 is FNYEAQ. CDR3 sequence: CASSTGLAGGLKTQYF. The CDR3 nucleotides are TGTGCCAGCAGCACGGGACTAGCGGGGGGTTTGAAGACCCAGTACTTC.